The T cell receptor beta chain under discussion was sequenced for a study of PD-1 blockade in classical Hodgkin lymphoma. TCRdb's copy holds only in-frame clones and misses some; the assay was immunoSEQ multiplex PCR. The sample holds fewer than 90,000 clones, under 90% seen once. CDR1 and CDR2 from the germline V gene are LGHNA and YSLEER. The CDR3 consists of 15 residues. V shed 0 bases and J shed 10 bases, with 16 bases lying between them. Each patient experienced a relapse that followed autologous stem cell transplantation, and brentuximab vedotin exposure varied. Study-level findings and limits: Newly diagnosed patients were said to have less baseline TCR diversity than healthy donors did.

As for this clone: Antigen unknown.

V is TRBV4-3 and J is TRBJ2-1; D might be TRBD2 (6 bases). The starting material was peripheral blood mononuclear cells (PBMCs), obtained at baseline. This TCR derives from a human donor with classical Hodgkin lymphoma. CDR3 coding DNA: TGCGCCAGCAGCCAAGATCGACCGGGACTGGCAGAGCAGTTCTTC. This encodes CASSQDRPGLAEQFF.